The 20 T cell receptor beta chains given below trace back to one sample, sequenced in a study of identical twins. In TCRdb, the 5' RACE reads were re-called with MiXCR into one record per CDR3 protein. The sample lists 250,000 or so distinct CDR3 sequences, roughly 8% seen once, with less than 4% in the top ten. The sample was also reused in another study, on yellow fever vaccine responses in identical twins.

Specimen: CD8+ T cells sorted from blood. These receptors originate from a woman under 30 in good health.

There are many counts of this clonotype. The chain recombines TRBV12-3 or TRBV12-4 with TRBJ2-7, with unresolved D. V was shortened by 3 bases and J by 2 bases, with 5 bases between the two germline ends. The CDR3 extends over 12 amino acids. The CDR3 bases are TGTGCCAGCAGTTTGGCTACCTACGAGCAGTACTTC. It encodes CASSLATYEQYF.

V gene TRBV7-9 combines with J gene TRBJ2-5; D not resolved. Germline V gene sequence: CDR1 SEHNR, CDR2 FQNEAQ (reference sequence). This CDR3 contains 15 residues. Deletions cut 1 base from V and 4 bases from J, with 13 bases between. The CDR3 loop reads CASSLGVQSGETQYF. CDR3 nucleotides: TGTGCCAGCAGCTTAGGGGTACAGTCCGGAGAGACCCAGTACTTC.

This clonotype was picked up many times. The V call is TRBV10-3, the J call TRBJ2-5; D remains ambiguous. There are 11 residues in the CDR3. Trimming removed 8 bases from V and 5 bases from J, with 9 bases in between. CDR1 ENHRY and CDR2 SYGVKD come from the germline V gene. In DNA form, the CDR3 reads TGTGCCATCGGCCAGAGCGAGACCCAGTACTTC. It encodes CAIGQSETQYF.

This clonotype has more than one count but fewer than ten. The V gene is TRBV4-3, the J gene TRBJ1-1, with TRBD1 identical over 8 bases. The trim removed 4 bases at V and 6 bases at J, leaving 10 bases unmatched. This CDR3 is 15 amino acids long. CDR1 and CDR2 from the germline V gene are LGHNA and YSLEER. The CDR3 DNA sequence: TGCGCCAGCAGCCTAGACCCAGGGGGCGCTTCTGAAGCTTTCTTT. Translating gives CASSLDPGGASEAFF.

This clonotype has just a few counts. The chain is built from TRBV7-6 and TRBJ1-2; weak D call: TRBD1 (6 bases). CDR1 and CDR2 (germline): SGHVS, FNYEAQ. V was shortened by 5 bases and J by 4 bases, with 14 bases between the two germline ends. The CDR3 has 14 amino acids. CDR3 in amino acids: CASSSNTGSYGYTF. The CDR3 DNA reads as TGTGCCAGCAGCAGCAACACAGGGTCCTATGGCTACACCTTC.

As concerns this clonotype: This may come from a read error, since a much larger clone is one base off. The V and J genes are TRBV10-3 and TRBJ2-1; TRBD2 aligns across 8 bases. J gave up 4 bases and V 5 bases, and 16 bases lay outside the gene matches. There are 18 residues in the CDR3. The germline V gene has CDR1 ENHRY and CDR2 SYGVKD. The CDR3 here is CAISSSSRGLANYNEQFF. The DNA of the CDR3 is TGTGCCATCAGTTCCTCCTCACGCGGACTAGCAAATTACAATGAGCAGTTCTTC.

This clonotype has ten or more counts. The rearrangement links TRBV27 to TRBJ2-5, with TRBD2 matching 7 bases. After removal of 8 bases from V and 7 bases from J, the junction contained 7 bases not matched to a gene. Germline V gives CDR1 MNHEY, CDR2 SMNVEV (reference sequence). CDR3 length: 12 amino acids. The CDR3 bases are TGTGCCAGCGGGAGGGCAGACATGACCCAGTACTTC. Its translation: CASGRADMTQYF.

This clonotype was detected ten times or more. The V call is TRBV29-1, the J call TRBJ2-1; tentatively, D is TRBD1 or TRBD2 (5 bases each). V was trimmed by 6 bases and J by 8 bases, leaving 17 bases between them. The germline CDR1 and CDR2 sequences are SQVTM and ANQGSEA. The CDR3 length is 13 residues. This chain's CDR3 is CSVRDGLVDEQFF. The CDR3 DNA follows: TGCAGCGTCAGGGACGGCCTAGTGGATGAGCAGTTCTTC.

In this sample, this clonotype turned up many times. In DNA, the CDR3 is TGCAGCGTTGAAGCGGTAAACTCCTACGAGCAGTACTTC. This sequence encodes CSVEAVNSYEQYF. The rearrangement uses TRBV29-1 and TRBJ2-7; D is uncertain. Germline CDR1 SQVTM, CDR2 ANQGSEA. V lost 1 base, J lost 0 bases, and 7 bases lay in between. CDR3 size: 13 residues.

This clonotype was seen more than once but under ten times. CDR3 region: CSAPPILAGDYEQYF. CDR3 bases: TGCAGTGCTCCGCCAATACTAGCGGGAGATTACGAGCAGTACTTC. V gene TRBV20-1 combines with J gene TRBJ2-7; 11 bases align to TRBD2. V gave up 5 bases and J gave up 4 bases; unmatched junction bases: 10. The CDR3 is 15 residues long. Germline CDR1 reads DFQATT; CDR2 reads SNEGSKA (reference sequence).

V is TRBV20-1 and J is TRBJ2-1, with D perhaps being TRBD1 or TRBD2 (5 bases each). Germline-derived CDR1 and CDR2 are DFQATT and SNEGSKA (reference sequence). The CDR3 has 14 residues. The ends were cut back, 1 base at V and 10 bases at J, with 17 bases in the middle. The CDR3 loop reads CSARVPWGSGEQFF. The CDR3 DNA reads TGCAGTGCTAGAGTGCCCTGGGGGTCGGGAGAGCAGTTCTTC.

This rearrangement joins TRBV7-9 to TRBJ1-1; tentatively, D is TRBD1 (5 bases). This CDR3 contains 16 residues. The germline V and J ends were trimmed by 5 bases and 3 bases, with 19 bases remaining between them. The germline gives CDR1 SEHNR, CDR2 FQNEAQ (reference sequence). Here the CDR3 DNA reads TGTGCCAGCAGCCCCGGGGCGGGGCTTGGGCACACTGAAGCTTTCTTT. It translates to CASSPGAGLGHTEAFF.

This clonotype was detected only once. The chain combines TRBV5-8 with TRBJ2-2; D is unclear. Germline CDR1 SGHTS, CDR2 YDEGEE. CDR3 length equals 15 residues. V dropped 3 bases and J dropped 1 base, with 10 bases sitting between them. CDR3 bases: TGTGCCAGCAGCTCGGGTGGTTGGAACACCGGGGAGCTGTTTTTT. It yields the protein CASSSGGWNTGELFF.

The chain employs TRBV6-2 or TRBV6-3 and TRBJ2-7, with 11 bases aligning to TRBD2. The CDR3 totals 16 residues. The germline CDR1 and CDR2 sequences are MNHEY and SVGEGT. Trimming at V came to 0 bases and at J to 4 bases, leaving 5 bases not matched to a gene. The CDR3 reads CASSYSITSGRYEQYF. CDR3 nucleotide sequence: TGTGCCAGCAGTTACTCGATCACTAGCGGGAGATACGAGCAGTACTTC.

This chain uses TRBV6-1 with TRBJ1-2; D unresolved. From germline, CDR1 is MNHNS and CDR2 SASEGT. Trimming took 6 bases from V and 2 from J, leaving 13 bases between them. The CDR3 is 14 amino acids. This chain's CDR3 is CASSLSGVNYGYTF. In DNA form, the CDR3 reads TGTGCCAGCAGCCTCTCGGGAGTCAACTATGGCTACACCTTC.

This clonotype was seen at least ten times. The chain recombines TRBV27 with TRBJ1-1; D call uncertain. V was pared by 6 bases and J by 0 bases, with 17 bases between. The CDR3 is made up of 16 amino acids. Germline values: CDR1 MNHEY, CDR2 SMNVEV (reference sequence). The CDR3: CASRATAQSMNTEAFF. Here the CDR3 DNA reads TGTGCCAGCAGAGCTACCGCACAGAGCATGAACACTGAAGCTTTCTTT.

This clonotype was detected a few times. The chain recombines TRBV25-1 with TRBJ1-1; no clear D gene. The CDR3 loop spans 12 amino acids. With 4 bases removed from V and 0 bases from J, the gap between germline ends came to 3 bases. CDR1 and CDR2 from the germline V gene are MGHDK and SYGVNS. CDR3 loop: CASSVMNTEAFF. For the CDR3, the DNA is TGTGCCAGCAGTGTTATGAACACTGAAGCTTTCTTT.

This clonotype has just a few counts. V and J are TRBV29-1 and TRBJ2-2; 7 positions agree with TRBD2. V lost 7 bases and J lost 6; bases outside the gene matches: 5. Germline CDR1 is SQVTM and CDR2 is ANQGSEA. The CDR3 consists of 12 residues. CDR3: CSAPRESGELFF. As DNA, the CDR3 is TGCAGCGCCCCGCGGGAGTCCGGGGAGCTGTTTTTT.

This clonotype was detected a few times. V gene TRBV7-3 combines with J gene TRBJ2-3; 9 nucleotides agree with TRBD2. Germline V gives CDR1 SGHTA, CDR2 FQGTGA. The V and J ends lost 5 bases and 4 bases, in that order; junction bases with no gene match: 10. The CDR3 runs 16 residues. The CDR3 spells CASSPSGTSLPDTQYF. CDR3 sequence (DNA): TGTGCCAGCAGCCCCTCCGGGACTAGCCTCCCAGATACGCAGTATTTT.

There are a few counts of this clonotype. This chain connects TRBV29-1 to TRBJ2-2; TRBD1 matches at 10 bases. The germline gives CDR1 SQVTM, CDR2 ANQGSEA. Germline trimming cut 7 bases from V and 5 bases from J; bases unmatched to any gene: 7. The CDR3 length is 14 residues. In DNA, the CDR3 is TGCAGCGCTGGTCGGACAGGGGGAACCGGGGAGCTGTTTTTT. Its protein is CSAGRTGGTGELFF.